This T cell receptor (beta chain) was captured in a study of early T cells in non-severe SARS-CoV-2 infection. Study summary: Chains from this unsorted whole-blood bulk RNA could not be paired.

The germline CDR1 and CDR2 sequences are DFQATT and SNEGSKA (reference sequence). V trimming: 3 bases; J trimming: 3 bases; junction bases outside the gene matches: 7. The CDR3 is 14 amino acids. As part of library construction, unique molecular identifiers were attached to individual cDNA molecules. A single record per CDR3 protein comes from TCRdb applying MiXCR to the 5' RACE reads. The data show roughly 99,000 distinct CDR3 sequences, 11% seen once. General study results and limits: Matching against VDJdb likely underestimated virus-specific expansions, favoring anti-spike CD8.

To note about this clonotype: What it binds is not known.

The specimen sequenced was whole blood. J is TRBJ2-5 and V is TRBV20-1, with TRBD1 matching over 7 bases. This receptor was taken from an adult who was a healthcare worker with PCR-confirmed SARS-CoV-2 infection or an uninfected control (not recorded which). The CDR3: CSARSGQPKETQYF. In DNA, the CDR3 is TGCAGTGCTAGGTCGGGACAGCCGAAAGAGACCCAGTACTTC.